This TCR beta chain is from a study of blood T cell repertoires in COVID-19 (TCRdb year 2020). As for the study more broadly: Samples covering the acute and convalescent phases of COVID-19 were provided by collaborators in the United States, Italy and Spain. A freely available public database, intended as a resource for researchers studying the immune response to SARS-CoV-2, is where the repertoires were released. The samples were drawn from two sources: the first 160 participants of the ongoing ImmuneRACE study, and about 1,300 subjects contributed by 6 global collaborators. The dataset comprised deeply sampled blood TCRbeta repertoires from subjects exposed to, actively infected with, or recovered from COVID-19. Where available, HLA class I and class II types were obtained from metadata supplied by the sample provider rather than from assay-based typing. A de-identified subject ID, COVID-19 status, age in years and sex were almost always included in the sample metadata. The prospective study material was composed of cDNA or gDNA derived from T cells, B-cell-depleted T cells, or PBMCs. General study outcomes and caveats: Clinical and demographic metadata were provided uncurated, with the amount varying by source and participant.

The immunoSEQ Assay, a bias-controlled multiplex PCR, was used to amplify TCRbeta CDR3 regions from genomic DNA. As for the original processing: Within the assay, amplification of reference gene primers was used to estimate how many nucleated cells each sample contained. To quantify the absolute abundance of each unique TCRbeta CDR3 rearrangement, sequence reads were collapsed and filtered. For each sample, productive Simpson clonality was calculated by taking the square root of Simpson's diversity index across productive rearrangements. TCRdb took over this immuneACCESS table, retaining in-frame rearrangements with V and J assigned. Such tables are incomplete; in checked studies, under half of the missing clones stem from an unresolved V gene, and the remainder is unexplained. Clone size and V and J calls were adopted from that table, with D and trimming inferred from the DNA. The sample table shows more than 100,000 clones, and 84% are seen once. The top ten clonotypes cover over 1.1% of the sample.

Each collaborating institution followed its own protocols to collect whole blood in K2EDTA tubes. For TCRbeta analysis, collaborators shipped samples as frozen whole blood, isolated PBMCs, or DNA extracted from either of those sample types. A word on this clone: It lacks a known antigen. Nothing much larger sits one base from this clone, and base qualities are not available.

Reading from cysteine to phenylalanine, the CDR3 counts 13 amino acids. Only the CDR3 DNA stays, 39 bases, in frame from base 1. V is clipped by 1 base and J by 5 bases, and the sequence between their germline boundaries is 7 bases long. The germline V gene sets CDR1 to SGHTS and CDR2 to YDEGEE. The rearranged chain carries TRBV5-8 and TRBJ1-3; no D gene call is confident. The TCR sequence derives from a man aged 55 to 70 with acute or convalescent COVID-19. The sequenced sample was peripheral blood. This receptor has the CDR3 CASSLLSRNTIYF. The sequenced DNA: TGTGCCAGCAGCTTGTTATCTCGAAACACCATATATTTT.